These T cell receptor beta chains were read from a single sample in a study of shared clonotypes between healthy human individuals. Produced via immunoSEQ multiplex PCR; TCRdb's table is partial and in-frame only. The sample comprises 110,000 or so clones, about 67% of which are singletons, and 20% to 25% rests with the top ten. Sequencing was performed on memory CD8+ T cells sorted from blood. The receptors originated from a woman aged 25 to 39 in good health. Each CDR3 is given with its conserved first and last residue. The D gene is left open where the match is weak. Clone size, where shown, is once, few, many, or a class for clones that have expanded.

D: NA
size: NA
J: TRBJ2-5
V: TRBV29-1
DNA: TGCAGCGTTCTTGCGCCCAATGGAGAGACCCAGTACTTC
CDR3: CSVLAPNGETQYF

D: NA
size: NA
J: TRBJ1-4
V: TRBV4-1
DNA: TGCGCCAGCAGCCAAGTTCAGGGTATGCATGAAAAACTGTTTTTT
CDR3: CASSQVQGMHEKLFF

D: NA
size: NA
J: TRBJ2-7
V: TRBV7-9
DNA: TGTGCCAGCAGCCGTTACTTGGACGGTACCTACGAGCAGTACTTC
CDR3: CASSRYLDGTYEQYF

D: NA
size: once
J: TRBJ2-3
V: TRBV28
DNA: TGTGCCAGCAGTCTACTTCGCGGCGCTGCGGGATGGTATACGCAGTATTTT
CDR3: CASSLLRGAAGWYTQYF

D: NA
size: NA
J: TRBJ2-2
V: TRBV2
DNA: TGTGCCAGCTCCACTCCAGGGGTCTGGACCGGGGAGCTGTTTTTT
CDR3: CASSTPGVWTGELFF

D: NA
size: many
J: TRBJ2-6
V: TRBV30
DNA: TGTGCTCGGAAATCTCAATCTGGGGCCAACGTCCTGACTTTC
CDR3: CARKSQSGANVLTF

D: NA
size: NA
J: TRBJ2-1
V: TRBV5-1
DNA: TGCGCCAGCAGCAGGATCCCAAGGGGCTTCGGCAATGAGCAGTTCTTC
CDR3: CASSRIPRGFGNEQFF

D: NA
size: once
J: TRBJ1-1
V: TRBV7-9
DNA: TGTGCCAGCAGCATAACAGGGAACACTGAAGCTTTCTTT
CDR3: CASSITGNTEAFF

D: TRBD1
size: many
J: TRBJ1-6
V: TRBV25-1
DNA: TGTGCCAGCAGTGAATCCGGGACAGTAAATTCACCCCTCCACTTT
CDR3: CASSESGTVNSPLHF

D: TRBD2
size: few
J: TRBJ2-7
V: TRBV9
DNA: TGTGCCAGCAGCGCCGGACTAGCGGGAGTGGGCTACGAGCAGTACTTC
CDR3: CASSAGLAGVGYEQYF

D: NA
size: NA
J: TRBJ1-5
V: TRBV19
DNA: TGTGCCAGTAGTATAACAGTTTATCAGCCCCAGCATTTT
CDR3: CASSITVYQPQHF

D: TRBD1
size: once
J: TRBJ1-1
V: TRBV5-1
DNA: TGCGCCAGCAGCTCGGGACAGGGGGACGGGGAAGCTTTCTTT
CDR3: CASSSGQGDGEAFF

D: TRBD2
size: NA
J: TRBJ2-1
V: TRBV5-1
DNA: TGCGCCAGCAGCTTGGTTAGCGGGAGAGAAAATGAGCAGTTCTTC
CDR3: CASSLVSGRENEQFF

D: NA
size: NA
J: TRBJ2-7
V: TRBV23-1
DNA: TGCGCCAGCAGTCAAGTAGGTCGATACTGGGTCAGCCATCAGTCCTACGAGCAGTACTTC
CDR3: CASSQVGRYWVSHQSYEQYF

D: NA
size: once
J: TRBJ1-5
V: TRBV27
DNA: TGTGCCAGCAGTTTATCGACAGGAGGTTATCAGCCCCAGCATTTT
CDR3: CASSLSTGGYQPQHF

D: TRBD2
size: NA
J: TRBJ2-2
V: TRBV6-6
DNA: TGTGCCAGCAGTTCCGGGACTAGCGGCACCGGGGAGCTGTTTTTT
CDR3: CASSSGTSGTGELFF

D: TRBD2
size: NA
J: TRBJ2-1
V: TRBV4-1
DNA: TGCGCCAGCAGCCAAGGGGTGCTAGCGGGAGTACAGGAGCAGTTCTTC
CDR3: CASSQGVLAGVQEQFF

D: NA
size: many
J: TRBJ1-5
V: TRBV4-2
DNA: TGTGCCAGCAGCCAAGAGAGGGGGGTTCAGCCCCAGCATTTT
CDR3: CASSQERGVQPQHF

D: NA
size: few
J: TRBJ2-7
V: TRBV4-2
DNA: TGTGCCAGCAGCCAAGATCTTGGGTTCTACGAGCAGTACTTC
CDR3: CASSQDLGFYEQYF

D: TRBD2
size: NA
J: TRBJ2-7
V: TRBV10-3
DNA: TGTGCCATCAGTGAAGGGACTAGCGGGAATCAGTACGAGCAGTACTTC
CDR3: CAISEGTSGNQYEQYF

D: NA
size: NA
J: TRBJ2-5
V: TRBV5-1
DNA: TGCGCCAGCAGCTTAGGGGTCACCCAAGAGACCCAGTACTTC
CDR3: CASSLGVTQETQYF

D: TRBD1
size: NA
J: TRBJ2-2
V: TRBV28
DNA: TGTGCCAGCAGTTTGCCAGGGGGCACCGGGGAGCTGTTTTTT
CDR3: CASSLPGGTGELFF

D: NA
size: NA
J: TRBJ1-4
V: TRBV18
DNA: TGTGCCAGCTCACCGACCCTCTCCGGGGGTGAAAAACTGTTTTTT
CDR3: CASSPTLSGGEKLFF

D: NA
size: few
J: TRBJ1-2
V: TRBV18
DNA: TGTGCCAGCTCACCTACAGAAAACTATGGCTACACCTTC
CDR3: CASSPTENYGYTF

D: NA
size: NA
J: TRBJ2-7
V: TRBV11-2
DNA: TGTGCCAGTGGGCCGGACGGGAGCTCCTACGAGCAGTACTTC
CDR3: CASGPDGSSYEQYF

D: TRBD1
size: few
J: TRBJ1-5
V: TRBV25-1
DNA: TGTGCCAGCAGTGAGGGTAGGGGGCATCAGCCCCAGCATTTT
CDR3: CASSEGRGHQPQHF

D: NA
size: NA
J: TRBJ1-1
V: TRBV6-6
DNA: TGTGCCAGCAGTACCGGGACTGAAGCTTTCTTT
CDR3: CASSTGTEAFF

D: TRBD1
size: NA
J: TRBJ2-7
V: TRBV10-2
DNA: TGCGCCAGCAACCAGGGGGCCTACGAGCAGTACTTC
CDR3: CASNQGAYEQYF

D: TRBD2
size: NA
J: TRBJ2-7
V: TRBV28
DNA: TGTGCCAGCAAGGCTAGCGGGAGGACCTACGAGCAGTACTTC
CDR3: CASKASGRTYEQYF

D: TRBD1
size: once
J: TRBJ2-7
V: TRBV5-1
DNA: TGCGCCAGCAGCTACAGGACAGGGAACGAGCAGTACTTC
CDR3: CASSYRTGNEQYF

D: NA
size: NA
J: TRBJ2-7
V: TRBV4-1
DNA: TGCGCCAGCAGCCAAGACCGGGGACTGATCACCTACGAGCAGTACTTC
CDR3: CASSQDRGLITYEQYF

D: NA
size: once
J: TRBJ1-5
V: TRBV19
DNA: TGTGCCAGTAGCCGGAAGGACAGACTGGGCAATCAGCCCCAGCATTTT
CDR3: CASSRKDRLGNQPQHF

D: NA
size: few
J: TRBJ2-2
V: TRBV6-5
DNA: TGTGCCAGCAGTCTGGACGGAACGAACACCGGGGAGCTGTTTTTT
CDR3: CASSLDGTNTGELFF

D: NA
size: NA
J: TRBJ1-3
V: TRBV12-5
DNA: TGTGCTAGTGGCCTAATTTCTGGAAGGTCTGGAAACACCATATATTTT
CDR3: CASGLISGRSGNTIYF

D: NA
size: NA
J: TRBJ2-7
V: TRBV28
DNA: TGTGCCAGCAGTTGGGGGGAGTCCTACGAGCAGTACTTC
CDR3: CASSWGESYEQYF

D: NA
size: NA
J: TRBJ2-7
V: TRBV7-9
DNA: TGTGCCAGCAGCTTAGTGTCTCATCCCTACGAGCAGTACTTC
CDR3: CASSLVSHPYEQYF